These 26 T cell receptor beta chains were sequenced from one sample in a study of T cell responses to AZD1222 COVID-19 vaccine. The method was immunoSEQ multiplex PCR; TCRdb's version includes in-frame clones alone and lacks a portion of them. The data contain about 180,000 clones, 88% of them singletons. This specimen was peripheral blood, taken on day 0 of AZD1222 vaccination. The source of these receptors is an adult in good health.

This chain's CDR3 is CASSRTGLTEAFF. In DNA form, the CDR3 reads TGTGCCAGTAGCCGGACAGGGCTAACTGAAGCTTTCTTT. The genes are TRBV19 and TRBJ1-1, with TRBD1 identical over 8 bases. This CDR3 has 13 amino acids. J was trimmed by 5 bases and V by 6 bases; bases with no gene match: 5. The V gene's germline CDR1 is LNHDA and CDR2 SQIVND (reference sequence).

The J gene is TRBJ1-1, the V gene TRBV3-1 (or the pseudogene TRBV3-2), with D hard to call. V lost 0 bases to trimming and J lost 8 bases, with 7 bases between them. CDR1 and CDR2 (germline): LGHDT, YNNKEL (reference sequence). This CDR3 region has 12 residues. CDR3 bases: TGTGCCAGCAGCCAAGACTTTGGGGAAGCTTTCTTT. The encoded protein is CASSQDFGEAFF.

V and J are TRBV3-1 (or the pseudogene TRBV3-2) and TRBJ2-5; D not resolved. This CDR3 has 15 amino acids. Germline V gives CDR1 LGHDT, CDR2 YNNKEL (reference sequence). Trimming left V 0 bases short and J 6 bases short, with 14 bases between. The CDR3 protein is CASSQDFTAGKTQYF. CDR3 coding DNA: TGTGCCAGCAGCCAAGATTTCACCGCTGGGAAGACCCAGTACTTC.

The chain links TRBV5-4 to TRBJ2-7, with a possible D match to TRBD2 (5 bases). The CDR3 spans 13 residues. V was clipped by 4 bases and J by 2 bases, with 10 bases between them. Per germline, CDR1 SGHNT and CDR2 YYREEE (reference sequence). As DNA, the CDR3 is TGTGCCAGCAGCGAACCCGGGGCCTACGAGCAGTACTTC. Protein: CASSEPGAYEQYF.

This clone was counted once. The CDR3: CASSGTSGGDEQFF. The CDR3 DNA reads as TGTGCCAGCAGCGGGACTAGCGGGGGGGATGAGCAGTTCTTC. The chain couples TRBV2 to TRBJ2-1; TRBD2 agrees at 16 bases. V lost 6 bases to trimming and J lost 8 bases; unmatched junction nucleotides: 1. Germline V gene lookup returns CDR1 SNHLY and CDR2 FYNNEI. The CDR3 is made up of 14 amino acids. Full variable domain (outside the CDR3, taken from reference TRBV2 and TRBJ2-1): EPEVTQTPSHQVTQMGQEVILRCVPISNHLYFYWYRQILGQKVEFLVSFYNNEISEKSEIFDDQFSVERPDGSNFTLKIRSTKLEDSAMYFCASSGTSGGDEQFFGPGTRLTVL.

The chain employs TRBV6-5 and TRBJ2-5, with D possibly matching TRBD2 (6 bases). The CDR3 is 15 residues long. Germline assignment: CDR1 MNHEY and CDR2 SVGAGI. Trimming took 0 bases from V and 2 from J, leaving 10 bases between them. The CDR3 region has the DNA TGTGCCAGCAGTTACTCGGGAGGACGTCAAGAGACCCAGTACTTC. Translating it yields CASSYSGGRQETQYF.

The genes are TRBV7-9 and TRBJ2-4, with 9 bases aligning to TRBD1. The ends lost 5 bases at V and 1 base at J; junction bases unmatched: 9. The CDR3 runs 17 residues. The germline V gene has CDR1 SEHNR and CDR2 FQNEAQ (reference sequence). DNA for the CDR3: TGTGCCAGCAGCGTACCTACAGGGGGCTTGGCCAAAAACATTCAGTACTTC. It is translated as CASSVPTGGLAKNIQYF.

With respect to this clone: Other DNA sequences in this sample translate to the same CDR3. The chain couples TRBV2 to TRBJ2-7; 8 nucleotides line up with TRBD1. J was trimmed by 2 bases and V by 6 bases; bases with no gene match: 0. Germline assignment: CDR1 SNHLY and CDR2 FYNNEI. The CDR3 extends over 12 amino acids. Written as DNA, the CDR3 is TGTGCCAGCAGACAGGGGGCCTACGAGCAGTACTTC. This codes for CASRQGAYEQYF.

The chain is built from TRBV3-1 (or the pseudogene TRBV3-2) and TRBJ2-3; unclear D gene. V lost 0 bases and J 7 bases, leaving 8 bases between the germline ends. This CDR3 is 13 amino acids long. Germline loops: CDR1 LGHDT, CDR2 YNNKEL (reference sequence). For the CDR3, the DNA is TGTGCCAGCAGCCAAGACAGGAAGAATACGCAGTATTTT. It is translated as CASSQDRKNTQYF.

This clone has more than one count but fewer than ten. This CDR3 is CASTVTGEASYEQYF. The CDR3 DNA is TGTGCCAGCACTGTGACAGGGGAGGCCTCCTACGAGCAGTACTTC. The chain is built from TRBV6-5 and TRBJ2-7; 8 positions match TRBD1. The J segment lost 0 bases and the V segment lost 7 bases, leaving 8 bases of the junction unmatched. The length of the CDR3 is 15 residues. Germline lookup yields CDR1 MNHEY and CDR2 SVGAGI.

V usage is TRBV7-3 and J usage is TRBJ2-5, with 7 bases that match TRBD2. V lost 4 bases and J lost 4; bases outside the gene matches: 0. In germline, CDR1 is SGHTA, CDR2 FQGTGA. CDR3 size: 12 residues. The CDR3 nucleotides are TGTGCCAGCAGCTCGGGGGGAGAGACCCAGTACTTC. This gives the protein CASSSGGETQYF.

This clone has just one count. CDR3 DNA sequence: TGTGCCAGCAGTTACGGCCCCACTGAAGCTTTCTTT. Translated, it gives CASSYGPTEAFF. This chain links TRBV6-5 with TRBJ1-1; D uncertain. V was clipped by 2 bases and J by 4 bases, with 5 bases between them. The V gene's germline CDR1 is MNHEY and CDR2 SVGAGI. This CDR3 comprises 12 residues.

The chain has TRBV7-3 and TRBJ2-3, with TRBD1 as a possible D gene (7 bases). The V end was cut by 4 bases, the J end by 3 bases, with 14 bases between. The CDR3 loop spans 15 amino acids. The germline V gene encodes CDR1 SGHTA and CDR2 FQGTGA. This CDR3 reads CASSYTGEVTDTQYF. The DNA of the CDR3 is TGTGCCAGCAGCTACACAGGGGAGGTAACAGATACGCAGTATTTT. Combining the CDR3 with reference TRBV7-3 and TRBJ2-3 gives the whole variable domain GAGVSQTPSNKVTEKGKYVELRCDPISGHTALYWYRQSLGQGPEFLIYFQGTGAADDSGLPNDRFFAVRPEGSVSTLKIQRTERGDSAVYLCASSYTGEVTDTQYFGPGTRLTVL.

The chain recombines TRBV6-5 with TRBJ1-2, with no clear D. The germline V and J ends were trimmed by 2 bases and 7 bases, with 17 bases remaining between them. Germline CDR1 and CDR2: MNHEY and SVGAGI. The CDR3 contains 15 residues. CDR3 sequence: CASSYNRRYALGYTF. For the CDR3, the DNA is TGTGCCAGCAGTTACAACCGGCGATACGCTCTTGGCTACACCTTC.

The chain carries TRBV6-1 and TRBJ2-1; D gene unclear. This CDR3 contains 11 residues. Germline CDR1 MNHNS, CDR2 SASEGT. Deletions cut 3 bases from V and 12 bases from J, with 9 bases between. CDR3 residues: CASSESWAQFF. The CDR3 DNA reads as TGTGCCAGCAGTGAGAGCTGGGCGCAGTTCTTC.

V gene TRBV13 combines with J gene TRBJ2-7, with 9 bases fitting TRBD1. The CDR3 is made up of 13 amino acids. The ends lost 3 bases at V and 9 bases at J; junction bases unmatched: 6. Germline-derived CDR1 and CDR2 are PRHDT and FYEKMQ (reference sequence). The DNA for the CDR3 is TGTGCCAGCAGCTTCGGGACAGGGAAAAGGCAGTACTTC. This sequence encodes CASSFGTGKRQYF.

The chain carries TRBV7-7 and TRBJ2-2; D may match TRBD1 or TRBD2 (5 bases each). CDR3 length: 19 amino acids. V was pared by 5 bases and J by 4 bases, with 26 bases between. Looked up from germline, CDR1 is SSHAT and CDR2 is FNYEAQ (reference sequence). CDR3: CASSPLSVPALGVTGELFF. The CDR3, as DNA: TGTGCCAGCAGCCCACTATCAGTTCCGGCTTTGGGGGTCACCGGGGAGCTGTTTTTT.

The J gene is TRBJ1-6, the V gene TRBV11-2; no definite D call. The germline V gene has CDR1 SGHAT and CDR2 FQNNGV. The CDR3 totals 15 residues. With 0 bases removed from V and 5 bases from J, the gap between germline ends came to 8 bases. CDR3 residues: CASSLEWQNNSPLHF. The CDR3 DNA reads TGTGCCAGCAGCTTAGAATGGCAGAATAATTCACCCCTCCACTTT.

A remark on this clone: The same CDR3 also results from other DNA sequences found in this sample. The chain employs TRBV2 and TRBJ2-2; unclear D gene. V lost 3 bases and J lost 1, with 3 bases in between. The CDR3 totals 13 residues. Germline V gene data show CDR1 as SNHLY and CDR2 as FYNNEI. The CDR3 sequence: CASSEENTGELFF. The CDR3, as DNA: TGTGCCAGCAGTGAGGAGAACACCGGGGAGCTGTTTTTT.

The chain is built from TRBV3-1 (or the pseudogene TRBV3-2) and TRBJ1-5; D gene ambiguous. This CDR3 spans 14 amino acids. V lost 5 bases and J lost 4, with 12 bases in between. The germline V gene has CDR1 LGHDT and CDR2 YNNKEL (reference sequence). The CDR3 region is CASSGVEGNQPQHF. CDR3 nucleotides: TGTGCCAGCAGCGGGGTGGAGGGAAATCAGCCCCAGCATTTT.

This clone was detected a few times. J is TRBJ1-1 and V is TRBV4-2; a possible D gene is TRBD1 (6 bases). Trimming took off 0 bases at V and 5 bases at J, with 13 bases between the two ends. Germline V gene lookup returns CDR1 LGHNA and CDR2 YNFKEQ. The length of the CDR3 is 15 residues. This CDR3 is CASSQEEGGRTEAFF. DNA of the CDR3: TGTGCCAGCAGCCAAGAGGAGGGGGGGCGGACTGAAGCTTTCTTT.

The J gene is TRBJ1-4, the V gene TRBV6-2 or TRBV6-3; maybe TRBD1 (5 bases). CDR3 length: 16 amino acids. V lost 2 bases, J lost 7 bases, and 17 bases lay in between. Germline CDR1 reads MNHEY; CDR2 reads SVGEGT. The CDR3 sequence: CASSYQGSGPREKLFF. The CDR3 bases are TGTGCCAGCAGTTACCAGGGATCGGGCCCACGTGAAAAACTGTTTTTT.

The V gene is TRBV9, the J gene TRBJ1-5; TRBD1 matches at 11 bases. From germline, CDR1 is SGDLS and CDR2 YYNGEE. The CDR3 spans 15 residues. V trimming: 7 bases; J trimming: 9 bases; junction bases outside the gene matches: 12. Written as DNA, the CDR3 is TGTGCCAGCCATCCGGGACAGGGGGTCGTGGGGCCCCAGCATTTT. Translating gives CASHPGQGVVGPQHF. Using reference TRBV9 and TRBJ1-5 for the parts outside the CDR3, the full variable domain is DSGVTQTPKHLITATGQRVTLRCSPRSGDLSVYWYQQSLDQGLQFLIQYYNGEERAKGNILERFSAQQFPDLHSELNLSSLELGDSALYFCASHPGQGVVGPQHFGDGTRLSIL.

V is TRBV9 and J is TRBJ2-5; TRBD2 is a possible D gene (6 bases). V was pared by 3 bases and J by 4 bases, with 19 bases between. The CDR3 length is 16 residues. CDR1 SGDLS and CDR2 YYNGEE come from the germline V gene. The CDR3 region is CASSAGVGGVLETQYF. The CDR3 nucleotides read TGTGCCAGCAGCGCAGGCGTCGGCGGGGTCTTAGAGACCCAGTACTTC.

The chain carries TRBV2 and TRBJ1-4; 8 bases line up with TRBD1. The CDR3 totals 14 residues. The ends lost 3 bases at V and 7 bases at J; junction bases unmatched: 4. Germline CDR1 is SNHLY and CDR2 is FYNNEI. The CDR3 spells CASSETGEGEKLFF. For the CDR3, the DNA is TGTGCCAGCAGTGAGACAGGGGAGGGTGAAAAACTGTTTTTT.

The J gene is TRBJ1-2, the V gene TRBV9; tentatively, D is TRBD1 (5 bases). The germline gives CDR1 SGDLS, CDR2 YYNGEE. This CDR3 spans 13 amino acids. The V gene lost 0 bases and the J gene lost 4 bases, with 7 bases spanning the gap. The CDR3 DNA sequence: TGTGCCAGCAGCGTAGGTCAGGGCTATGGCTACACCTTC. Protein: CASSVGQGYGYTF.